The clone carrying this T cell receptor beta chain has more than one count but fewer than ten. The antigen is undetermined. The sample comes from a study of naive and memory T cell subsets. Broader study findings: Especially in CD8 cells, naive repertoires contained a few larger clonotypes, possibly CD45RA-re-expressing memory cells.

Germline values: CDR1 SGHVS, CDR2 FQNEAQ. Trimming took 0 bases from V and 0 from J, leaving 13 bases between them. CDR3 length: 17 amino acids. The beta constant-region primer was an equimolar mix of two oligonucleotides covering TRBC1 and TRBC2. Four rounds of PCR amplified the ligated cDNA using nested alpha and beta constant-region primers plus SP2. One entry per CDR3 protein, called by TCRdb with MiXCR from the UMI-ligation and nested PCR reads. Of around 83,000 distinct CDR3 sequences listed, approximately 10% are singletons. This chain connects TRBV7-8 to TRBJ2-3; D is ambiguous. Sequencing was done on a sample of naive CD4+ T cells from blood. The sequence was obtained from a human donor in good health. The CDR3 DNA is TGTGCCAGCAGCTTAGCCTTTTTGGCACCTAGCACAGATACGCAGTATTTT. Residues: CASSLAFLAPSTDTQYF. Based on the CDR3 plus reference TRBV7-8 and TRBJ2-3, the full variable domain is GAGVSQSPRYKVAKRGQDVALRCDPISGHVSLFWYQQALGQGPEFLTYFQNEAQLDKSGLPSDRFFAERPEGSVSTLKIQRTQQEDSAVYLCASSLAFLAPSTDTQYFGPGTRLTVL.